Reported below is one TCR beta chain. Per the study methods: Using reference gene primer amplification, nucleated cell counts were estimated. Sequencing was performed with immunoSEQ multiplex PCR; in TCRdb, only in-frame clones are kept and a portion is missing. That table supplies the V and J calls and clone size; D and trimming were determined from the DNA. The sample holds fewer than 15,000 clones; under 80% are singletons and the top ten take roughly 43%. The germline gives CDR1 LGHDT, CDR2 YNNKEL (reference sequence). With 2 bases removed from V and 1 base from J, the gap between germline ends came to 8 bases. CDR3 length equals 14 residues. The sample is drawn from a study of blood T cell repertoires in COVID-19. About the research overall: Samples of COVID-19 (acute and convalescent) were obtained from the United States, Italy and Spain. T cells, B-cell-depleted T cells, or PBMCs provided the cDNA or gDNA that served as material.

The V gene is TRBV3-1 (or the pseudogene TRBV3-2), the J gene TRBJ2-5; D remains ambiguous. Source material: peripheral blood. This receptor was obtained from a woman of 80 years or more with acute or convalescent COVID-19. The CDR3 DNA sequence: TGTGCCAGCAGCCAATCGCCGGGCCAAGAGACCCAGTACTTC. Protein sequence: CASSQSPGQETQYF.